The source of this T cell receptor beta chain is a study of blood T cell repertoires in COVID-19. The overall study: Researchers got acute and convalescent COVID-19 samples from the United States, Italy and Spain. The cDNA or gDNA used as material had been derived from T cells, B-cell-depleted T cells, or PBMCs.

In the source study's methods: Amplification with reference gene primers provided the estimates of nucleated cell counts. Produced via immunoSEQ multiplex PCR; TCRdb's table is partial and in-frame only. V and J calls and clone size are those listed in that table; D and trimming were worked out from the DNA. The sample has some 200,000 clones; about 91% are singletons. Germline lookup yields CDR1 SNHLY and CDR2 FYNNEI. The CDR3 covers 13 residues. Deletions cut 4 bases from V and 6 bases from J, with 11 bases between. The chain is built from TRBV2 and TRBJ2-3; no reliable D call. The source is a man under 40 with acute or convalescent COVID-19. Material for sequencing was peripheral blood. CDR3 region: CASSVEVTDTQYF. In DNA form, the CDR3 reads TGTGCCAGCAGTGTTGAGGTAACGGATACGCAGTATTTT.